This T cell receptor (beta chain) was found in a study of T cell responses to AZD1222 COVID-19 vaccine. V trimming: 7 bases; J trimming: 1 base; junction bases outside the gene matches: 6. Germline lookup yields CDR1 SQVTM and CDR2 ANQGSEA. This CDR3 comprises 14 residues. General study points: Two AZD1222 doses significantly raised spike-specific TCR breadth and depth over controls.

With regard to this clone: The target antigen is unknown.

Generated by immunoSEQ multiplex PCR, the TCRdb table keeps only in-frame clones and is missing some. The sample has about 83,000 clones; over 75% are singletons. The sequence derives from an adult in good health. The source was peripheral blood, collected on day 0 of AZD1222 vaccination. The chain couples TRBV29-1 to TRBJ2-2; TRBD1 agrees at 7 bases. The CDR3 loop reads CSGTGTENTGELFF. The DNA of the CDR3 is TGCAGCGGAACCGGGACAGAGAACACCGGGGAGCTGTTTTTT.